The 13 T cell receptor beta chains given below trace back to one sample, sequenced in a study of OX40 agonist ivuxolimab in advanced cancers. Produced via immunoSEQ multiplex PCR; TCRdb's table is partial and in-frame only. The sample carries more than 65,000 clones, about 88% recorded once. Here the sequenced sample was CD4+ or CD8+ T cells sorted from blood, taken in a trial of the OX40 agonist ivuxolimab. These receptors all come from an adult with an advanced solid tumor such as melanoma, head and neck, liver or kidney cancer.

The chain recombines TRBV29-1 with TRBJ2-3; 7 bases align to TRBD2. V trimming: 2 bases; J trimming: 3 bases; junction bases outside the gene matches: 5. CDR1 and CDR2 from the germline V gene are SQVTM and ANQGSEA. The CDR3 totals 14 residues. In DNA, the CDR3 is TGCAGCGTTGAAAGGGCTAGCGGTACAGATACGCAGTATTTT. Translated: CSVERASGTDTQYF.

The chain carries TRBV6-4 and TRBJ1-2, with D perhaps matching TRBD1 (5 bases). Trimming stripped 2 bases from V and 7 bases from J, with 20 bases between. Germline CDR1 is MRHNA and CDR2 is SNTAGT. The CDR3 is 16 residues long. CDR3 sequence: CASSDEGTGGFGGYTF. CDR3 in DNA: TGTGCCAGCAGTGACGAGGGAACAGGAGGGTTTGGTGGCTACACCTTC.

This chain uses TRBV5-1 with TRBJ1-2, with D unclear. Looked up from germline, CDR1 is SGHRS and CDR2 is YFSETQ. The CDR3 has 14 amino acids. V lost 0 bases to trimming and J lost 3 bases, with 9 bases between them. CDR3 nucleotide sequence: TGCGCCAGCAGCTTGGAAGGGTTCGACTATGGCTACACCTTC. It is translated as CASSLEGFDYGYTF.

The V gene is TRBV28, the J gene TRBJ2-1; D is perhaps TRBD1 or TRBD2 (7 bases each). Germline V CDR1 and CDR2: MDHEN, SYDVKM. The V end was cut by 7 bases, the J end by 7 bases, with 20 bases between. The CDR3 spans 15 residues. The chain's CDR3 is CASTDQGGARNEQFF. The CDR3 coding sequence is TGTGCCAGCACGGACCAGGGGGGGGCAAGAAATGAGCAGTTCTTC.

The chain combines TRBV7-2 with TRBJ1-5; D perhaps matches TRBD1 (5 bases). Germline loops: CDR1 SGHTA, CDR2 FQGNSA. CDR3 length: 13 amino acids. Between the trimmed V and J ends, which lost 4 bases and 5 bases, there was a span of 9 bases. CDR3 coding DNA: TGTGCCAGCAGCTCGCAGGGAGATCAGCCCCAGCATTTT. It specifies CASSSQGDQPQHF.

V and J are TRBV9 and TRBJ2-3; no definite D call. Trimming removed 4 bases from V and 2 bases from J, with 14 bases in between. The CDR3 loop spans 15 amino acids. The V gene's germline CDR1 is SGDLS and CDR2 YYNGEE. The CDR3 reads CASSPGSLSTDTQYF. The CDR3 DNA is TGTGCCAGCAGCCCCGGGTCCCTATCCACAGATACGCAGTATTTT.

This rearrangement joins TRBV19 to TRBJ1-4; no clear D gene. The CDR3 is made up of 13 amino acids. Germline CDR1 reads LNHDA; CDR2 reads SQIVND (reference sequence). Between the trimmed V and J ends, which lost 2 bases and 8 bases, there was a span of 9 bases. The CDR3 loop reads CASSIQVEEKLFF. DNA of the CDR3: TGTGCCAGTAGTATACAGGTGGAGGAAAAACTGTTTTTT.

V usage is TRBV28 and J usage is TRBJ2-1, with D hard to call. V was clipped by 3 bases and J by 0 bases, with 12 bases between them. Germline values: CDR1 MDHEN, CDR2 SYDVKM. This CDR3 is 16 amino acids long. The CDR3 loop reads CASSFFGRTSYNEQFF. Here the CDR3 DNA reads TGTGCCAGCAGTTTCTTCGGGCGGACCTCCTACAATGAGCAGTTCTTC. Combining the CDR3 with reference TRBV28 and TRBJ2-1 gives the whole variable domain DVKVTQSSRYLVKRTGEKVFLECVQDMDHENMFWYRQDPGLGLRLIYFSYDVKMKEKGDIPEGYSVSREKKERFSLILESASTNQTSMYLCASSFFGRTSYNEQFFGPGTRLTVL.

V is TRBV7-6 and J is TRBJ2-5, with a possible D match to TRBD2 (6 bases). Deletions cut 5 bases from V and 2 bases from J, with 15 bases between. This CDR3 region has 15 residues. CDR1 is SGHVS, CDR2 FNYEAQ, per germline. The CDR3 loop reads CASSALSGDQETQYF. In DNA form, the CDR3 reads TGTGCCAGCAGCGCGCTCTCGGGAGATCAAGAGACCCAGTACTTC. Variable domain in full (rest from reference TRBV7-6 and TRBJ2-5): GAGVSQSPRYKVTKRGQDVALRCDPISGHVSLYWYRQALGQGPEFLTYFNYEAQQDKSGLPNDRFSAERPEGSISTLTIQRTEQRDSAMYRCASSALSGDQETQYFGPGTRLLVL.

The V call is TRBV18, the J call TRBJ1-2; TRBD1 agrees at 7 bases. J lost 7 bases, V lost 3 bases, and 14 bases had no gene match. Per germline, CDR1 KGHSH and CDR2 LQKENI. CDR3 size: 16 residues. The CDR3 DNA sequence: TGTGCCAGCTCACCGGGACAGACAGCTATCCTCGGTGGCTACACCTTC. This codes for CASSPGQTAILGGYTF.

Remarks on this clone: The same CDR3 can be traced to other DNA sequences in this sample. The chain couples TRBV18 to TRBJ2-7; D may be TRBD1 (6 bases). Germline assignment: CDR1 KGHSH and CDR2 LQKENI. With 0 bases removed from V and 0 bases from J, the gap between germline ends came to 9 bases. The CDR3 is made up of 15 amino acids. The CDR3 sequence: CASSPPSGDSYEQYF. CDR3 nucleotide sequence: TGTGCCAGCTCACCACCATCAGGGGACTCCTACGAGCAGTACTTC. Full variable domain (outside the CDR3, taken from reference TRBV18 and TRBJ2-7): NAGVMQNPRHLVRRRGQEARLRCSPMKGHSHVYWYRQLPEEGLKFMVYLQKENIIDESGMPKERFSAEFPKEGPSILRIQQVVRGDSAAYFCASSPPSGDSYEQYFGPGTRLTVT.

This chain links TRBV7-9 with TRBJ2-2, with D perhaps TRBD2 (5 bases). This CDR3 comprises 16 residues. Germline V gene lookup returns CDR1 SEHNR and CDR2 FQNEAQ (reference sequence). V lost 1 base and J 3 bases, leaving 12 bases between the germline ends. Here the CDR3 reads CASSLEAGGYTGELFF. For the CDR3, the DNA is TGTGCCAGCAGCTTAGAAGCAGGCGGGTACACCGGGGAGCTGTTTTTT.

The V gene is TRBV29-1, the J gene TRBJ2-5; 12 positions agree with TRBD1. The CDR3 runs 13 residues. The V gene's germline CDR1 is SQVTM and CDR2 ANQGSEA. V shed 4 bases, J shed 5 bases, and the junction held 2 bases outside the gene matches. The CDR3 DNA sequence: TGCAGCGTTGCGGGACAGGGGGCGGAGACCCAGTACTTC. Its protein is CSVAGQGAETQYF. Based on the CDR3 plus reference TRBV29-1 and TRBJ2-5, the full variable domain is SAVISQKPSRDICQRGTSLTIQCQVDSQVTMMFWYRQQPGQSLTLIATANQGSEATYESGFVIDKFPISRPNLTFSTLTVSNMSPEDSSIYLCSVAGQGAETQYFGPGTRLLVL.